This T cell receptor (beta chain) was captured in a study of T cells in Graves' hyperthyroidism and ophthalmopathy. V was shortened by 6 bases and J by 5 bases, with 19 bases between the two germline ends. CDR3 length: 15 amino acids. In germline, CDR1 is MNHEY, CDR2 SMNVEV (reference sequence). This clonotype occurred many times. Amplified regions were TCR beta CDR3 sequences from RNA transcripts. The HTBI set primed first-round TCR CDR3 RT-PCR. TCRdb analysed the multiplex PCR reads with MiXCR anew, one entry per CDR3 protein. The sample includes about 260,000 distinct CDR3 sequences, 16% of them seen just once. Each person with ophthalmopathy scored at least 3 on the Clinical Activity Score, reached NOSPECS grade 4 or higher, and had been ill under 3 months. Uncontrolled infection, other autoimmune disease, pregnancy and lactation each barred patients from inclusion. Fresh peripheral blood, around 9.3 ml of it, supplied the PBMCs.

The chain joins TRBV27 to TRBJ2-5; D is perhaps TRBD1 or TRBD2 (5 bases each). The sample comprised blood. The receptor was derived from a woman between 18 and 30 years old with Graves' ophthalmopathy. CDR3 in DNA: TGTGCCAGCAGATCCGGAGCAGGGTCGGGGGAGACCCAGTACTTC. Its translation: CASRSGAGSGETQYF.